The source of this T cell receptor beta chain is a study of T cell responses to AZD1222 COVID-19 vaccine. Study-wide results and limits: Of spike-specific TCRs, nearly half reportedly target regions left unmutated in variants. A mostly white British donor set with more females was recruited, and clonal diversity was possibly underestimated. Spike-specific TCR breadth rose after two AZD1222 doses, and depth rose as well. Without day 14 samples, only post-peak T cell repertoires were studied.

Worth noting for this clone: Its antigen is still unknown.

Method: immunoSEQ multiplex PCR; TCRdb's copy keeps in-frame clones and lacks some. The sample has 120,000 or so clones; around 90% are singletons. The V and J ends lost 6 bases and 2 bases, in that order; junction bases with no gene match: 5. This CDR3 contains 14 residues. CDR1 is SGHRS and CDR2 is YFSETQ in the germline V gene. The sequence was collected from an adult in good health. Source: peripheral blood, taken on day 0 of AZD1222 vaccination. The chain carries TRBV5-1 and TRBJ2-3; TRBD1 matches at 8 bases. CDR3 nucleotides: TGCGCCAGCACCCCGGGACAGGTCACAGATACGCAGTATTTT. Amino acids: CASTPGQVTDTQYF.